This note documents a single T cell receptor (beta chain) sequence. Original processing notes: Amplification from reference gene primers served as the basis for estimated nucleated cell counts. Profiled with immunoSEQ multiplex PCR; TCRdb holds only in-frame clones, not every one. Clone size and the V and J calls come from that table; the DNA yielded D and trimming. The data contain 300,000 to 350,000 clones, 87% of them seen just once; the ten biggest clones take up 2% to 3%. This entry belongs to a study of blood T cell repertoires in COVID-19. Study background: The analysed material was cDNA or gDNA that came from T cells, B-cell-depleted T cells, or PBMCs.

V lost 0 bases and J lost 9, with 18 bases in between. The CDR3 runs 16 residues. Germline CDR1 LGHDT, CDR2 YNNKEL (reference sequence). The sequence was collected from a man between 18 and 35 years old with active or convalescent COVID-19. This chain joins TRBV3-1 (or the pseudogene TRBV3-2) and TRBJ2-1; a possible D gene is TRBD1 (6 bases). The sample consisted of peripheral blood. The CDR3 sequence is CASSQDEGLSQGEQFF. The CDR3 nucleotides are TGTGCCAGCAGCCAAGATGAAGGGCTCTCACAGGGTGAGCAGTTCTTC.